A single sample gave rise to the 28 T cell receptor beta chains below, sequenced in a study of cytomegalovirus exposure and HLA in healthy donors. In the PCR, 60 Vbeta and 13 Jbeta primers were used. TCRdb's copy holds only in-frame clones and misses some; the assay was immunoSEQ multiplex PCR. This table has about 140,000 clones, roughly 81% appearing once. Sequenced sample: PBMCs. These TCRs come from a female donor in good health and CMV-seronegative.

The chain has TRBV7-8 and TRBJ1-1; D is unresolved. CDR3 length: 13 amino acids. CDR1 and CDR2 (germline): SGHVS, FQNEAQ. Trimming left V 2 bases short and J 1 base short, with 5 bases between. In nucleotides, the CDR3 is TGTGCCAGCAGCTTATACTGGAACACTGAAGCTTTCTTT. Translation gives CASSLYWNTEAFF.

The V gene is TRBV28, the J gene TRBJ2-6, with 7 bases identical to TRBD1. Germline V gene data show CDR1 as MDHEN and CDR2 as SYDVKM. The length of the CDR3 is 17 residues. V lost 6 bases, J lost 0 bases, and 8 bases stayed unmatched. CDR3 in DNA: TGTGCCAGCAGCCCTGGGACAGTCCCCTCTGGGGCCAACGTCCTGACTTTC. Translated, it gives CASSPGTVPSGANVLTF.

The genes are TRBV5-1 and TRBJ2-5; TRBD1 matches at 7 bases. Near its end, the DNA agrees better with TRBJ2-7, so the J call may be wrong. Germline loops: CDR1 SGHRS, CDR2 YFSETQ. The CDR3 length is 17 residues. This CDR3 is CASAPELQGIPTYEQYF. In DNA form, the CDR3 reads TGCGCCAGCGCCCCCGAATTACAGGGGATTCCCACCTACGAGCAGTACTTC.

The chain combines TRBV13 with TRBJ2-7; 10 nucleotides match TRBD2. Germline trimming cut 1 base from V and 5 bases from J; bases unmatched to any gene: 8. The CDR3 runs to 16 residues. Germline lookup yields CDR1 PRHDT and CDR2 FYEKMQ (reference sequence). This CDR3 is CASSLEKTSGKNEQYF. For the CDR3, the DNA is TGTGCCAGCAGCTTAGAAAAAACTAGCGGGAAGAACGAGCAGTACTTC.

The DNA for the CDR3 is TGTGCCAGCAGTGAAGTAGGAGGTTGGGGTACTGAAGCTTTCTTT. Translating it yields CASSEVGGWGTEAFF. The V call is TRBV6-1, the J call TRBJ1-1, with D unclear. This CDR3 comprises 15 residues. The V gene lost 1 base and the J gene lost 5 bases, with 14 bases spanning the gap. Germline loops: CDR1 MNHNS, CDR2 SASEGT.

The chain is built from TRBV25-1 and TRBJ1-1; D perhaps matches TRBD1 (6 bases). Trimming pared 1 base from V and 0 bases from J, leaving 15 bases between. Per the germline V gene, CDR1 is MGHDK and CDR2 is SYGVNS. The CDR3 runs to 17 residues. For the CDR3, the DNA is TGTGCCAGCAGTGAATGGAGGACAGAACTCATGAACACTGAAGCTTTCTTT. This translates into CASSEWRTELMNTEAFF.

The chain links TRBV5-6 to TRBJ1-1; weak D call: TRBD1 (5 bases). V gave up 0 bases and J gave up 0 bases, with 12 bases separating them. The germline CDR1 and CDR2 sequences are SGHDT and YYEEEE. The CDR3 length is 16 residues. The CDR3 here is CASSLAGGVLNTEAFF. The CDR3 DNA sequence: TGTGCCAGCAGCTTGGCGGGGGGGGTACTGAACACTGAAGCTTTCTTT. Full variable domain (remainder filled in from reference TRBV5-6 and TRBJ1-1): DAGVTQSPTHLIKTRGQQVTLRCSPKSGHDTVSWYQQALGQGPQFIFQYYEEEERQRGNFPDRFSGHQFPNYSSELNVNALLLGDSALYLCASSLAGGVLNTEAFFGQGTRLTVV.

This clone was seen only a few times. The chain recombines TRBV6-5 with TRBJ2-1; TRBD2 agrees at 10 bases. Germline-derived CDR1 and CDR2 are MNHEY and SVGAGI. V lost 6 bases, J lost 9 bases, and 8 bases stayed unmatched. CDR3 length: 14 residues. DNA for the CDR3: TGTGCCAGCAGCGAGAGCGGGGGGGCGCGTGAGCAGTTCTTC. This encodes CASSESGGAREQFF.

The rearrangement joins TRBV6-1 to TRBJ2-7, with 8 bases that match TRBD2. Germline V gives CDR1 MNHNS, CDR2 SASEGT. The CDR3 sequence is 13 residues long. V dropped 9 bases and J dropped 7; count of bases not matched to a gene: 11. This CDR3 reads CARRPPGLGEQYF. Here the CDR3 DNA reads TGTGCCAGACGTCCCCCGGGACTAGGGGAGCAGTACTTC.

The rearrangement joins TRBV29-1 to TRBJ2-4, with D uncertain. CDR3 length equals 13 residues. CDR1 SQVTM and CDR2 ANQGSEA come from the germline V gene. Deletions cut 2 bases from V and 6 bases from J, with 11 bases between. The CDR3 is CSVELVGVNIQYF. CDR3 in DNA: TGCAGCGTTGAATTGGTGGGCGTAAACATTCAGTACTTC.

The chain has TRBV21-1 and TRBJ2-7; the table's D call, TRBD1, has no DNA check behind it. TRBV21-1 is noted as a pseudogene. The CDR3 extends over 15 amino acids. CDR3 bases: TGTGCCAGCAGCCCCCAGGACACGATGACCAACGAGCAGTACTTC. Protein sequence: CASSPQDTMTNEQYF.

The chain recombines TRBV14 with TRBJ1-1; weak D call: TRBD1 (5 bases). The germline V gene has CDR1 SGHDN and CDR2 FVKESK. The V end lost 1 base, the J end lost 5 bases, and 14 bases lay between the germline ends. This CDR3 contains 15 residues. CDR3 bases: TGTGCCAGCAGCCAAGCGGGGGGGGGAGGTACTGAAGCTTTCTTT. This encodes CASSQAGGGGTEAFF.

This clone was observed a single time. J is TRBJ1-2 and V is TRBV11-2; the match to TRBD1 covers 8 bases. Germline V gene data show CDR1 as SGHAT and CDR2 as FQNNGV. The trim removed 6 bases at V and 5 bases at J, leaving 14 bases unmatched. The CDR3 length is 16 residues. The CDR3 bases are TGTGCCAGCAGTTCAAACAGGGGGGGCCTTGGGTATGGCTACACCTTC. This encodes CASSSNRGGLGYGYTF.

The chain couples TRBV7-9 to TRBJ2-6, with 7 bases lining up with TRBD2. J was trimmed by 1 base and V by 9 bases; bases with no gene match: 3. The CDR3 has 14 amino acids. CDR1 is SEHNR, CDR2 FQNEAQ, per germline (reference sequence). CDR3 DNA sequence: TGTGCCAGTGGGGGGGGGTCTGGGGCCAACGTCCTGACTTTC. Translation gives CASGGGSGANVLTF.

V is TRBV18 and J is TRBJ1-1; weak D call: TRBD1 (6 bases). V lost 6 bases, J lost 8 bases, and 22 bases lay in between. The CDR3 spans 15 residues. The germline V gene encodes CDR1 KGHSH and CDR2 LQKENI. In DNA, the CDR3 is TGTGCCAGCTCTTACATGGGGCGGGGGCCTAAAGAAGCTTTCTTT. This sequence encodes CASSYMGRGPKEAFF.

This clone was seen once. The chain couples TRBV5-1 to TRBJ2-6, with D possibly TRBD1 on 5 matching bases. The germline V gene has CDR1 SGHRS and CDR2 YFSETQ. The CDR3 loop spans 18 amino acids. Trimming took 0 bases from V and 1 from J, leaving 14 bases between them. The CDR3 is CASSLVTGPASGANVLTF. DNA of the CDR3: TGCGCCAGCAGCTTGGTAACAGGTCCAGCATCTGGGGCCAACGTCCTGACTTTC. The full variable domain, its missing parts supplied by reference TRBV5-1 and TRBJ2-6, is KAGVTQTPRYLIKTRGQQVTLSCSPISGHRSVSWYQQTPGQGLQFLFEYFSETQRNKGNFPGRFSGRQFSNSRSEMNVSTLELGDSALYLCASSLVTGPASGANVLTFGAGSRLTVL.

The V and J genes are TRBV6-1 and TRBJ1-2; no definite D call. The V gene lost 8 bases and the J gene lost 8 bases, with 9 bases spanning the gap. This CDR3 contains 10 residues. The germline gives CDR1 MNHNS, CDR2 SASEGT. CDR3 bases: TGTGCCAGCGGGAGTCCCGGCTACACCTTC. Its protein is CASGSPGYTF.

The J gene is TRBJ1-3, the V gene TRBV18, with D maybe TRBD1 (6 bases). This CDR3 has 15 residues. Looked up from germline, CDR1 is KGHSH and CDR2 is LQKENI. The V end was cut by 5 bases, the J end by 7 bases, with 18 bases between. Written as DNA, the CDR3 is TGTGCCAGCTCAGCCCCCGGGACAATAAGGAACACCATATATTTT. It codes for CASSAPGTIRNTIYF.

V usage is TRBV5-6 and J usage is TRBJ1-4, with 9 bases identical to TRBD1. V was pared by 1 base and J by 2 bases, with 3 bases of the junction left unmatched. This CDR3 contains 16 residues. CDR1 SGHDT and CDR2 YYEEEE come from the germline V gene. DNA of the CDR3: TGTGCCAGCAGCTTGAACAGGGGGCGGACTAATGAAAAACTGTTTTTT. It translates to CASSLNRGRTNEKLFF.

V is TRBV7-9 and J is TRBJ2-3, with a tentative D call TRBD1 (6 bases). The V and J ends lost 6 bases and 6 bases respectively, with 10 bases between them. CDR1 is SEHNR, CDR2 FQNEAQ, per germline (reference sequence). This CDR3 has 12 residues. CDR3 in amino acids: CASRIQGDTQYF. The CDR3, as DNA: TGTGCCAGCAGAATCCAGGGGGATACGCAGTATTTT.

This clone was counted a few times. CDR3 protein: CASRYQKGAEAFF. The CDR3, as DNA: TGTGCCAGCAGGTACCAGAAGGGGGCTGAAGCTTTCTTT. The rearrangement links TRBV7-9 to TRBJ1-1; a weak D match, TRBD1 (6 bases). V was cut by 6 bases and J by 6 bases, with 14 bases left in between. The CDR3 runs to 13 residues. CDR1 and CDR2 from the germline V gene are SEHNR and FQNEAQ (reference sequence).

The chain links TRBV7-9 to TRBJ2-2; TRBD1 aligns across 11 bases. The CDR3 has 17 amino acids. The germline V gene has CDR1 SEHNR and CDR2 FQNEAQ (reference sequence). V dropped 5 bases and J dropped 7; count of bases not matched to a gene: 12. In DNA, the CDR3 is TGTGCCAGCAGCCCCTGGACAGGGGGCCTTACGGTCGGGGAGCTGTTTTTT. Translated: CASSPWTGGLTVGELFF.

The gene calls are TRBV19 and TRBJ1-2; no reliable D call. Germline V gene data show CDR1 as LNHDA and CDR2 as SQIVND (reference sequence). V dropped 2 bases and J dropped 0 bases, with 7 bases sitting between them. This CDR3 spans 14 amino acids. CDR3 in DNA: TGTGCCAGTAGTATACAGCGAACTAACTATGGCTACACCTTC. Amino acid sequence: CASSIQRTNYGYTF.

J is TRBJ2-1 and V is TRBV28; 9 bases fit TRBD2. This CDR3 contains 15 residues. Germline V gene sequence: CDR1 MDHEN, CDR2 SYDVKM. Trimming took 6 bases from V and 5 from J; bases not matched to a gene: 8. The CDR3 loop reads CASSLGLASDNEQFF. DNA of the CDR3: TGTGCCAGCAGCCTGGGACTAGCTAGCGACAATGAGCAGTTCTTC.

This clone came up once. The gene calls are TRBV4-1 and TRBJ2-7; possible D gene TRBD1, 6 bases. CDR1 and CDR2 from the germline V gene are MGHRA and YSYEKL. CDR3 length: 17 amino acids. Trimming cost V 1 base and J 0 bases, with 16 bases left between them. CDR3 nucleotides: TGCGCCAGCAGCCAAGGAGGGGGACGGAAGAACTCCTACGAGCAGTACTTC. It translates to CASSQGGGRKNSYEQYF.

The genes are TRBV27 and TRBJ1-4; TRBD1 is a possible D gene (5 bases). V gave up 3 bases and J gave up 3 bases, with 8 bases separating them. Germline V CDR1 and CDR2: MNHEY, SMNVEV (reference sequence). The CDR3 covers 14 residues. The CDR3 coding sequence is TGTGCCAGCAGTTTTCAGGGTCCTAATGAAAAACTGTTTTTT. It translates to CASSFQGPNEKLFF.

The chain couples TRBV7-2 to TRBJ1-2; perhaps TRBD1 as D (5 bases). The CDR3 covers 15 residues. Germline V gives CDR1 SGHTA, CDR2 FQGNSA. V was trimmed by 4 bases and J by 4 bases, leaving 16 bases between them. DNA of the CDR3: TGTGCCAGCAGCTCTATCAGGGTTTTGGGCTATGGCTACACCTTC. Its translation is CASSSIRVLGYGYTF.

This clone was seen more than once but under ten times. The V gene is TRBV7-9, the J gene TRBJ1-2; the D gene is possibly TRBD1 (6 bases). Trimming took off 5 bases at V and 0 bases at J, with 13 bases between the two ends. Germline V CDR1 and CDR2: SEHNR, FQNEAQ (reference sequence). CDR3 size: 15 residues. CDR3 sequence (DNA): TGTGCCAGCAGCAGGGACAACCTCCCTAACTATGGCTACACCTTC. Protein product: CASSRDNLPNYGYTF.